This is a list of T cell receptor beta chains from one sample in a study of blood T cell repertoires in COVID-19. The data were produced by immunoSEQ multiplex PCR, yet TCRdb's version contains in-frame clones alone and is incomplete. The sample gives around 70,000 clones, more than 75% of which show up once; roughly 10% is in the top ten. Sequencing was carried out using peripheral blood. These receptors originate from a woman in her late teens or twenties with acute or convalescent COVID-19. Each CDR3 is given with its conserved first and last residue. The order of the fields is J gene, D gene, clone size, V gene, CDR3 protein, CDR3 DNA. A D gene is named only where the DNA matches it firmly. Clone size is not always given. Where it is, it says once, few, many or a class for expanded clones.

TRBJ1-2,-,-,TRBV11-2,CASSRGGLNYTF,TGTGCCAGCAGCAGAGGGGGATTAAACTACACCTTC
TRBJ1-1,-,-,TRBV28,CASSPGGERTEAFF,TGTGCCAGCAGTCCAGGCGGGGAACGGACTGAAGCTTTCTTT
TRBJ2-3,-,-,TRBV6-5,CASRPRTATDTQYF,TGTGCCAGCAGACCTAGGACAGCCACAGATACGCAGTATTTT
TRBJ1-5,-,-,TRBV28,CAAYPRAGQPQHF,TGTGCCGCCTACCCGAGGGCCGGACAGCCCCAGCATTTT
TRBJ2-5,TRBD2,-,TRBV5-1,CASSPSLAGASETQYF,TGCGCCAGCAGCCCTTCTCTAGCGGGGGCCTCTGAGACCCAGTACTTC
TRBJ2-7,-,-,TRBV6-5,CASSPAPGTSYEQYF,TGTGCCAGCAGCCCCGCCCCAGGAACCTCCTACGAGCAGTACTTC
TRBJ1-6,-,-,TRBV5-1,CASRREGYNSPLHF,TGCGCCAGCAGACGAGAGGGATATAATTCACCCCTCCACTTT
TRBJ1-6,-,-,TRBV28,CASSESGRLDNSPLHF,TGTGCCAGCAGTGAGTCAGGGCGACTTGATAATTCACCCCTCCACTTT
TRBJ2-7,-,-,TRBV6-2/TRBV6-3,CASSYDSEYEQYF,TGTGCCAGCAGTTATGACTCAGAATACGAGCAGTACTTC
TRBJ1-1,-,-,TRBV7-8,CASSSYKNTEAFF,TGTGCCAGCAGCTCGTACAAGAACACTGAAGCTTTCTTT
TRBJ2-1,TRBD1,-,TRBV7-2,CASRRQGGSYNEQFF,TGTGCCAGCAGGAGACAGGGGGGCTCCTACAATGAGCAGTTCTTC
TRBJ2-3,TRBD1,few,TRBV6-5,CASNRDRDTDTQYF,TGTGCCAGCAACCGGGACAGAGACACAGATACGCAGTATTTT
TRBJ2-1,-,-,TRBV7-2,CASSLVGASSHNEQFF,TGTGCCAGCAGCTTAGTTGGCGCCTCTAGCCACAATGAGCAGTTCTTC
TRBJ2-2,TRBD2,-,TRBV11-2,CASSLTGGNTGELFF,TGTGCCAGCAGCTTAACGGGGGGAAACACCGGGGAGCTGTTTTTT
TRBJ2-7,-,-,TRBV7-9,CASSSQGYEQYF,TGTGCCAGCAGCTCGCAGGGTTACGAGCAGTACTTC
TRBJ1-1,-,-,TRBV30,CAWSYNYGGNTEAFF,TGTGCCTGGAGTTATAACTACGGGGGGAACACTGAAGCTTTCTTT
TRBJ1-6,TRBD1,few,TRBV18,CASSPLTGPNSPLHF,TGTGCCAGCTCACCGTTGACAGGGCCTAATTCACCCCTCCACTTT
TRBJ2-1,TRBD2,-,TRBV15,CATSSQRDLSEQFF,TGTGCCACCAGCAGCCAGCGGGATCTTAGTGAGCAGTTCTTC
TRBJ1-1,-,-,TRBV28,CASSSPGQNTEAFF,TGTGCCAGCAGCAGCCCGGGACAGAACACTGAAGCTTTCTTT
TRBJ2-5,-,-,TRBV30,CAWSLGGETQYF,TGTGCCTGGAGTCTCGGGGGAGAGACCCAGTACTTC
TRBJ2-5,TRBD1,-,TRBV7-9,CASSRDDQGVPPFVAQYF,TGTGCCAGCAGCAGGGACGATCAGGGGGTGCCCCCCTTTGTGGCCCAGTACTTC
TRBJ2-5,-,once,TRBV5-5,CASRPQGAETQYF,TGTGCCAGCCGACCACAGGGTGCGGAGACCCAGTACTTC
TRBJ1-6,TRBD1,-,TRBV2,CASSGTVHNNSPLHF,TGTGCCAGCAGCGGGACAGTCCATAATAATTCACCCCTCCACTTT
TRBJ2-1,TRBD1,-,TRBV2,CASSEFGQALREQFF,TGTGCCAGCAGTGAGTTTGGACAGGCTTTACGCGAGCAGTTCTTC
TRBJ1-1,-,-,TRBV7-2,CASRRATGLRTEAFF,TGTGCCAGCAGAAGAGCTACAGGTCTTCGGACTGAAGCTTTCTTT
TRBJ1-1,TRBD1,-,TRBV5-6,CASSPGTAEAFF,TGTGCCAGCAGTCCCGGGACAGCTGAAGCTTTCTTT
TRBJ1-2,-,-,TRBV5-6,CASSPMGRGAPNYGYTF,TGTGCCAGCAGCCCAATGGGGAGGGGGGCGCCTAACTATGGCTACACCTTC
TRBJ1-3,-,few,TRBV11-2,CASAAGFTGNTIYF,TGTGCCAGCGCGGCCGGGTTCACTGGAAACACCATATATTTT
TRBJ1-1,-,-,TRBV30,CAWIYHTEAFF,TGTGCCTGGATCTACCACACTGAAGCTTTCTTT
TRBJ1-6,-,-,TRBV27,CASRTPGKWNSPLHF,TGTGCCAGCAGAACCCCCGGGAAATGGAATTCACCCCTCCACTTT
TRBJ2-5,-,-,TRBV7-2,CASSLANSEETQYF,TGTGCCAGCAGCTTAGCGAACTCTGAAGAGACCCAGTACTTC
TRBJ1-6,TRBD1,-,TRBV10-2,CASSEPRQGHNSPLHF,TGCGCCAGCAGTGAGCCGCGACAGGGGCATAATTCACCCCTCCACTTT
TRBJ2-7,TRBD1,-,TRBV2,CASRDRLYEQYF,TGTGCCAGCCGGGACAGGCTCTACGAGCAGTACTTC
TRBJ1-1,TRBD1,-,TRBV29-1,CSVMTGGPYPNTEAFF,TGCAGCGTTATGACAGGGGGCCCCTACCCGAACACTGAAGCTTTCTTT
TRBJ2-2,-,-,TRBV6-1,CASSEGALMKNTGELFF,TGTGCCAGCAGTGAGGGCGCTCTAATGAAGAACACCGGGGAGCTGTTTTTT
TRBJ2-7,TRBD2,once,TRBV28,CASSSGGGLYEQYF,TGTGCCAGCAGTTCCGGCGGGGGGTTATACGAGCAGTACTTC
TRBJ2-2,TRBD2,-,TRBV7-6,CASSAPGGWSTGELFF,TGTGCCAGCAGCGCCCCGGGGGGATGGAGCACCGGGGAGCTGTTTTTT
TRBJ2-1,TRBD2,-,TRBV30,CAYKREPYNEQFF,TGTGCCTACAAGCGGGAGCCCTACAATGAGCAGTTCTTC
TRBJ1-6,-,-,TRBV27,CASSFGLGAPLHF,TGTGCCAGCAGTTTCGGACTTGGGGCACCCCTCCACTTT
TRBJ2-3,-,few,TRBV6-2/TRBV6-3,CASSPGHPADTQYF,TGTGCCAGCAGCCCGGGACACCCCGCAGATACGCAGTATTTT
TRBJ1-1,-,-,TRBV18,CASSPTGRGTEAFF,TGTGCCAGCTCACCAACCGGGAGGGGGACTGAAGCTTTCTTT
TRBJ2-7,-,-,TRBV18,CASSPPSSYEQYF,TGTGCCAGCTCACCACCGTCTAGCTACGAGCAGTACTTC
TRBJ2-5,-,-,TRBV5-5,CATAPGQHQETQYF,TGTGCCACTGCGCCAGGACAGCATCAAGAGACCCAGTACTTC
TRBJ2-7,-,-,TRBV7-2,CASSLGFSGTYEQYF,TGTGCCAGCAGCTTAGGGTTTTCGGGTACCTACGAGCAGTACTTC
TRBJ1-2,-,-,TRBV19,CASSVRLGYTF,TGTGCCAGTAGTGTCCGACTTGGCTACACCTTC
TRBJ1-4,-,-,TRBV19,CASRPAGVRNEKLFF,TGTGCCAGTAGACCCGCTGGAGTTCGTAATGAAAAACTGTTTTTT